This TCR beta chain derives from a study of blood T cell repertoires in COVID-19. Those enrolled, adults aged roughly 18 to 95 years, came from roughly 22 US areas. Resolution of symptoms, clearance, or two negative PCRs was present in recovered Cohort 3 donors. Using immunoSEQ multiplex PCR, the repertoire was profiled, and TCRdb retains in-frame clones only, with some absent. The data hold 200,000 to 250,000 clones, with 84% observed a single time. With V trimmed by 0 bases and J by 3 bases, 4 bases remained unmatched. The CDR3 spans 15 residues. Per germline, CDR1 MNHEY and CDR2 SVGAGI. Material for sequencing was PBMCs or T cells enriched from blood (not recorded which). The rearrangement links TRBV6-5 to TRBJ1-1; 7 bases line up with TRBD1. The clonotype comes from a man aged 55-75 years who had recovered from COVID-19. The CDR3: CASSYSSRGDTEAFF. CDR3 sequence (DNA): TGTGCCAGCAGTTACTCCTCCAGGGGGGACACTGAAGCTTTCTTT.